What follows describes a single TCR beta chain. The antigen is undetermined. This specimen belongs to a study of cytomegalovirus exposure and HLA in healthy donors. Study-wide points: According to an earlier analysis, most TCR beta V segments yielded productive rearrangements about 87% or about 30% of the time. DRB1 showed the most TCR associations and HLA-C the fewest in a later analysis, as rates varied by HLA locus. CMV serostatus was the only immune exposure information that was available. In a later analysis, a missense DCLRE1C variant was linked to TCR beta V- and J-gene trimming.

PCR amplification relied on 60 Vbeta primers (plus 13 Jbeta primers). Repertoires were generated with immunoSEQ multiplex PCR, while TCRdb's copy carries only in-frame clones and drops some. The profile shows under 140,000 clones, less than 85% of them singletons. The origin of this receptor is a man under 40 in good health and CMV-seropositive. Sample: PBMCs.

CDR3 bases: TGTGCCACCTCAGGGGGCACCTATGGCTACACCTTC. As protein: CATSGGTYGYTF. V is TRBV6-6 and J is TRBJ1-2, with 8 bases fitting TRBD1. This CDR3 comprises 12 residues. V lost 10 bases to trimming and J lost 4 bases; unmatched junction nucleotides: 5. The V gene's germline CDR1 is MNHNY and CDR2 SVGAGI (reference sequence).